This T cell receptor beta chain emerged from a study of cytomegalovirus exposure and HLA in healthy donors. Study observations and caveats: According to an earlier analysis, most TCR beta V segments yielded productive rearrangements about 90% or about 30% of the time.

In the case of this clone: Its specificity is unknown.

Vbeta (60) and Jbeta (13) primers were used in the PCR. Assay used: immunoSEQ multiplex PCR; TCRdb lists only in-frame clones, some missing. The sample's table shows 75,000 to 95,000 clones. The length of the CDR3 is 14 residues. The V gene's germline CDR1 is SGHRS and CDR2 YFSETQ. The junction had 7 bases not matched to a gene; V was cut back by 4 bases and J by 3 bases. The sequencing sample was made of PBMCs. The source is a man aged 25 to 40 in good health and CMV-seronegative. V and J are TRBV5-1 and TRBJ2-7; 7 nucleotides align to TRBD2. CDR3 coding DNA: TGCGCCAGCAGCGATGGACTAGTAGACTACGAGCAGTACTTC. It codes for CASSDGLVDYEQYF.